This T cell receptor (beta chain) emerged from a study of T cells in Graves' hyperthyroidism and ophthalmopathy. Overall study: Peripheral blood was taken when the disease was first diagnosed, before any treatment began.

Diagnoses used clinical symptoms, serum thyroxine and TRAb, thyroid ultrasound and orbital computed tomography. This clonotype was recorded at least ten times. Its antigen is unidentified. Study-wide findings and caveats: Most thyroid clonotypes expanded above 0.001 were also detected in blood.

It was RNA transcripts that yielded the amplified TCR beta CDR3 regions. A set of HTBI primers served as the primers for a first-round RT-PCR of the TCR CDR3. TCRdb independently ran MiXCR on the multiplex PCR reads; one entry per CDR3 protein. The data show some 570,000 distinct CDR3 sequences, with about 15% seen just once and 15% to 20% held by the top ten. Germline CDR1 is GTSNPN and CDR2 is SVGIG (reference sequence). The CDR3 length is 14 residues. V was clipped by 4 bases and J by 1 base, with 13 bases between them. The V call is TRBV30, the J call TRBJ1-1; D gene unclear. This TCR was recovered from a woman aged 18-29 years with Graves' ophthalmopathy. The sequenced sample was blood. CDR3 nucleotide sequence: TGTGCCTGGACGGTGCGCCAACCGAACACTGAAGCTTTCTTT. Protein: CAWTVRQPNTEAFF. Based on the CDR3 plus reference TRBV30 and TRBJ1-1, the full variable domain is SQTIHQWPATLVQPVGSPLSLECTVEGTSNPNLYWYRQAAGRGLQLLFYSVGIGQISSEVPQNLSASRPQDRQFILSSKKLLLSDSGFYLCAWTVRQPNTEAFFGQGTRLTVV.